The 25 T cell receptor beta chains given below trace back to one sample, sequenced in a study of shared clonotypes between healthy human individuals. Method: immunoSEQ multiplex PCR; TCRdb's copy keeps in-frame clones and lacks some. The data contain about 2.1 million clones, 90% to 95% of them seen just once; the ten biggest clones take up 1.7%. Only CD45RO-negative cells positively selected for CCR7 counted as naive CD8 cells, so terminally differentiated effector memory CD45RA+ cells were excluded. The sample was naive CD8+ T cells from PBMCs. These TCRs come from a man aged 18-30 years in good health. Some clones in this sample may be carry-over from other donors' samples.

The CDR3 coding sequence is TGTGCCAGCAGCTTAGACGGGGACAGGGTATCACAGGATACGCAGTATTTT. Its translation: CASSLDGDRVSQDTQYF. The chain couples TRBV11-2 to TRBJ2-3; TRBD1 matches at 9 bases. Germline V CDR1 and CDR2: SGHAT, FQNNGV. The CDR3 totals 17 residues. With 0 bases clipped from V and 6 bases from J, the junction kept 10 bases outside the gene matches.

The chain combines TRBV9 with TRBJ2-7; 7 bases align to TRBD2. The V segment lost 0 bases and the J segment 2 bases; nucleotides outside the gene matches: 8. This CDR3 is built from 16 residues. CDR1 is SGDLS and CDR2 is YYNGEE in the germline V gene. CDR3 residues: CASSVATGGTPYEQYF. CDR3 nucleotide sequence: TGTGCCAGCAGCGTAGCGACGGGAGGTACGCCCTACGAGCAGTACTTC.

The chain carries TRBV9 and TRBJ2-7, with 9 nucleotides matching TRBD1. Germline CDR1 SGDLS, CDR2 YYNGEE. This CDR3 has 13 amino acids. V shed 4 bases, J shed 5 bases, and the junction held 4 bases outside the gene matches. CDR3 in amino acids: CASSKGTGNEQYF. The CDR3 DNA follows: TGTGCCAGCAGCAAGGGGACAGGGAACGAGCAGTACTTC.

This chain connects TRBV11-2 to TRBJ2-7, with 10 nucleotides matching TRBD2. CDR1 is SGHAT and CDR2 is FQNNGV in the germline V gene. The CDR3 is 19 amino acids. The ends lost 5 bases at V and 0 bases at J; junction bases unmatched: 16. DNA of the CDR3: TGTGCCAGCAGCCTCAATCCGGGACTAGCGTTGGGTAGCTCCTACGAGCAGTACTTC. Translated: CASSLNPGLALGSSYEQYF.

J is TRBJ2-1 and V is TRBV7-3, with TRBD1 matching over 7 bases. There are 15 residues in the CDR3. The V gene end was trimmed by 2 bases and the J gene end by 3 bases; junction bases not matched to a gene: 4. Germline assignment: CDR1 SGHTA and CDR2 FQGTGA. In DNA, the CDR3 is TGTGCCAGCAGCTTAGAAGGGGGCCTCTACAATGAGCAGTTCTTC. Translating it yields CASSLEGGLYNEQFF.

J is TRBJ2-2 and V is TRBV2; TRBD2 matches 7 bases. This CDR3 is built from 15 residues. Germline assignment: CDR1 SNHLY and CDR2 FYNNEI. Germline trimming cut 9 bases from V and 0 bases from J; bases unmatched to any gene: 7. Written as DNA, the CDR3 is TGTGCCAGAGAAGCGGGGAACGCGAACACCGGGGAGCTGTTTTTT. Its translation: CAREAGNANTGELFF.

This chain connects TRBV5-6 to TRBJ1-6; D call uncertain. The ends were cut back, 4 bases at V and 7 bases at J, with 6 bases in the middle. Germline V gene sequence: CDR1 SGHDT, CDR2 YYEEEE. The CDR3 sequence is 12 residues long. The DNA for the CDR3 is TGTGCCAGCAGCCCTCTCAATTCACCCCTCCACTTT. As protein: CASSPLNSPLHF. Together with reference TRBV5-6 and TRBJ1-6, the CDR3 gives the full variable domain: DAGVTQSPTHLIKTRGQQVTLRCSPKSGHDTVSWYQQALGQGPQFIFQYYEEEERQRGNFPDRFSGHQFPNYSSELNVNALLLGDSALYLCASSPLNSPLHFGNGTRLTVT.

The count of this clone is one. The chain combines TRBV7-9 with TRBJ1-2; weak D call: TRBD1 (6 bases). There are 14 residues in the CDR3. In germline, CDR1 is SEHNR, CDR2 FQNEAQ (reference sequence). The V gene lost 1 base and the J gene lost 7 bases, with 13 bases spanning the gap. Here the CDR3 DNA reads TGTGCCAGCAGCTTAGTTCTACCGGACAGTGGCTACACCTTC. Its protein product is CASSLVLPDSGYTF.

The chain links TRBV5-1 to TRBJ2-1; possibly TRBD2 for D (5 bases). This CDR3 comprises 16 residues. The germline gives CDR1 SGHRS, CDR2 YFSETQ. V shed 4 bases and J shed 1 base, with 15 bases lying between them. CDR3 in amino acids: CASSPPAVVSYNEQFF. CDR3 in DNA: TGCGCCAGCAGCCCCCCAGCGGTCGTTTCCTACAATGAGCAGTTCTTC.

This chain links TRBV6-5 with TRBJ2-1, with unresolved D. Trimming shortened V by 6 bases and J by 1 base, and 10 bases separated the two germline ends. There are 14 residues in the CDR3. Per germline, CDR1 MNHEY and CDR2 SVGAGI. CDR3 sequence (DNA): TGTGCCAGCAGGGCTGGAAAATCCTACAATGAGCAGTTCTTC. This gives the protein CASRAGKSYNEQFF.

The gene calls are TRBV5-6 and TRBJ1-1; no clear D gene. Germline V gene sequence: CDR1 SGHDT, CDR2 YYEEEE. The CDR3 runs 13 residues. Deletions cut 4 bases from V and 2 bases from J, with 9 bases between. The CDR3 spells CASSQAVNTEAFF. DNA for the CDR3: TGTGCCAGCAGCCAGGCGGTAAACACTGAAGCTTTCTTT.

V is TRBV4-2 and J is TRBJ2-5, with 13 bases lining up with TRBD2. Germline-derived CDR1 and CDR2 are LGHNA and YNFKEQ. The V gene end was trimmed by 0 bases and the J gene end by 4 bases; junction bases not matched to a gene: 2. The CDR3 runs to 16 residues. The DNA of the CDR3 is TGTGCCAGCAGCCAAGAGGGACTAGCGGGATTAGAGACCCAGTACTTC. It yields the protein CASSQEGLAGLETQYF.

The genes are TRBV4-1 and TRBJ2-7; 8 bases line up with TRBD1. The CDR3 spans 15 residues. CDR1 and CDR2 (germline): MGHRA, YSYEKL. With 5 bases clipped from V and 0 bases from J, the junction kept 6 bases outside the gene matches. In nucleotides, the CDR3 is TGCGCCAGCAGCGTCCGACAGGGGCCCTCCTACGAGCAGTACTTC. This translates into CASSVRQGPSYEQYF.

The rearrangement joins TRBV4-1 to TRBJ1-4, with 11 nucleotides matching TRBD1. The V segment lost 0 bases and the J segment 7 bases; nucleotides outside the gene matches: 4. Germline CDR1 reads MGHRA; CDR2 reads YSYEKL. The CDR3 is 16 amino acids. CDR3 region: CASSQDSGTGGEKLFF. The CDR3 bases are TGCGCCAGCAGCCAAGATTCGGGGACAGGGGGTGAAAAACTGTTTTTT.

The chain couples TRBV28 to TRBJ1-4; 9 nucleotides align to TRBD1. Germline V gene sequence: CDR1 MDHEN, CDR2 SYDVKM. The CDR3 length is 15 residues. Trimming at V came to 7 bases and at J to 3 bases, leaving 6 bases not matched to a gene. CDR3 DNA: TGTGCCAGCATTAGGACAGGGGCTGCTAATGAAAAACTGTTTTTT. Residues: CASIRTGAANEKLFF.

In its sample, this clone was seen a few times. The chain links TRBV29-1 to TRBJ1-1; D is undetermined. V was clipped by 4 bases and J by 1 base, with 7 bases between them. Germline V gene sequence: CDR1 SQVTM, CDR2 ANQGSEA. The CDR3 loop spans 12 amino acids. The CDR3 sequence is CSVAAPNTEAFF. For the CDR3, the DNA is TGCAGCGTTGCCGCCCCGAACACTGAAGCTTTCTTT.

This clone was recorded only once. In the same sample, other DNA sequences code for this CDR3. This chain's CDR3 is CASSPRTGGSYEQYF. CDR3 DNA sequence: TGTGCCAGCAGCCCTCGGACAGGGGGGTCCTACGAGCAGTACTTC. The J gene is TRBJ2-7, the V gene TRBV7-9; TRBD1 matches 10 bases. CDR1 is SEHNR and CDR2 is FQNEAQ in the germline V gene (reference sequence). The CDR3 runs 15 residues. Trimming took 5 bases from V and 1 from J; bases not matched to a gene: 5. Full variable domain (rest looked up from reference TRBV7-9 and TRBJ2-7): DTGVSQNPRHKITKRGQNVTFRCDPISEHNRLYWYRQTLGQGPEFLTYFQNEAQLEKSRLLSDRFSAERPKGSFSTLEIQRTEQGDSAMYLCASSPRTGGSYEQYFGPGTRLTVT.

This sequence joins TRBV2 and TRBJ2-5; TRBD2 matches at 7 bases. Germline CDR1 and CDR2: SNHLY and FYNNEI. Trimming removed 3 bases from V and 0 bases from J; junction bases left unmatched: 4. This CDR3 is built from 15 residues. The CDR3 coding sequence is TGTGCCAGCAGTGACCCGGGGGGAGACCAAGAGACCCAGTACTTC. Amino acids: CASSDPGGDQETQYF.

The V gene is TRBV25-1, the J gene TRBJ2-7; 7 positions agree with TRBD2. The CDR3 totals 14 residues. Trimming cost V 6 bases and J 2 bases; bases outside gene matches: 7. The germline gives CDR1 MGHDK, CDR2 SYGVNS. CDR3: CASSPRGETYEQYF. CDR3 coding DNA: TGTGCCAGCAGCCCACGGGGGGAGACCTACGAGCAGTACTTC.

V gene TRBV9 combines with J gene TRBJ2-1; 12 bases line up with TRBD2. The germline V gene encodes CDR1 SGDLS and CDR2 YYNGEE. The CDR3 length is 16 residues. Germline trimming cut 4 bases from V and 5 bases from J; bases unmatched to any gene: 7. The CDR3 protein is CASSTRLAGADNEQFF. In DNA form, the CDR3 reads TGTGCCAGCAGCACCAGACTAGCGGGGGCAGACAATGAGCAGTTCTTC.

This sequence joins TRBV28 and TRBJ2-1, with D perhaps matching TRBD1 (5 bases). The CDR3 runs to 14 residues. V lost 5 bases and J 4 bases, leaving 12 bases between the germline ends. Per germline, CDR1 MDHEN and CDR2 SYDVKM. The CDR3 loop is CASSKTDTYNEQFF. The CDR3 bases are TGTGCCAGCAGTAAAACGGACACTTACAATGAGCAGTTCTTC.

As concerns this clone: The same CDR3 can be traced to other DNA sequences in this sample. This chain links TRBV27 with TRBJ2-7; D call uncertain. The CDR3 length is 13 residues. V lost 3 bases to trimming and J lost 2 bases, with 8 bases between them. The germline V gene encodes CDR1 MNHEY and CDR2 SMNVEV (reference sequence). CDR3 protein: CASSLGETYEQYF. CDR3 coding DNA: TGTGCCAGCAGTTTGGGCGAAACCTACGAGCAGTACTTC.

The chain is built from TRBV11-2 and TRBJ2-7, with D maybe TRBD1 (5 bases). The germline gives CDR1 SGHAT, CDR2 FQNNGV. The CDR3 extends over 15 amino acids. V lost 5 bases, J lost 4 bases, and 18 bases lay in between. The CDR3 protein is CASSPQGPKKYEQYF. CDR3 coding DNA: TGTGCCAGCAGCCCCCAGGGTCCTAAAAAATACGAGCAGTACTTC. Based on the CDR3 plus reference TRBV11-2 and TRBJ2-7, the full variable domain is EAGVAQSPRYKIIEKRQSVAFWCNPISGHATLYWYQQILGQGPKLLIQFQNNGVVDDSQLPKDRFSAERLKGVDSTLKIQPAKLEDSAVYLCASSPQGPKKYEQYFGPGTRLTVT.

The V call is TRBV4-3, the J call TRBJ1-2; the match to TRBD1 covers 7 bases. The trim removed 2 bases at V and 5 bases at J, leaving 8 bases unmatched. Germline V gene sequence: CDR1 LGHNA, CDR2 YSLEER. The CDR3 has 15 residues. CDR3 DNA: TGCGCCAGCAGCCAAACCCTGGGACAGATATATGGCTACACCTTC. This encodes CASSQTLGQIYGYTF.

The rearrangement uses TRBV27 and TRBJ1-1; no firm D call. V dropped 7 bases and J dropped 4 bases, with 19 bases sitting between them. This CDR3 spans 15 amino acids. Germline V gene sequence: CDR1 MNHEY, CDR2 SMNVEV (reference sequence). This CDR3 reads CASNPLGRKPTEAFF. The DNA for the CDR3 is TGTGCCAGCAATCCCCTGGGCAGAAAGCCCACTGAAGCTTTCTTT.